What follows describes a single T cell receptor beta chain. Antigen: not known. Repertoires were generated with immunoSEQ multiplex PCR, while TCRdb's copy carries only in-frame clones and drops some. Of roughly 400,000 clones detected, around 92% appear once; the ten largest clones hold approximately 1.6%. Sample treatment: about 20 received Ad26.COV2.S at low or high dose, single or two shots; 5 received placebo; per-sample allocation not given. Sampling took place 63 days after the first vaccine or placebo injection. Expression of Wuhan-strain SARS-CoV-2 spike came from the Ad26 vector that formed the vaccine. The CDR3 is made up of 13 amino acids. The germline V gene encodes CDR1 MNHEY and CDR2 SVGAGI. V lost 1 base and J 2 bases, leaving 5 bases between the germline ends. This sample was included in a study of Ad26.COV2.S vaccination and SARS-CoV-2 variants. Whole-study findings and limits: Comparability of non-spike TCR breadth was observed across vaccine and placebo recipients.

The chain is built from TRBV6-5 and TRBJ1-2, with D unclear. The sequence derives from a person between 18 and 65 years old who received the Ad26.COV2.S COVID-19 vaccine or a placebo. This sample comprised peripheral blood, obtained in a trial of Ad26.COV2.S vaccine versus placebo. The CDR3 here is CASSYLQNYGYTF. DNA for the CDR3: TGTGCCAGCAGTTACTTACAGAACTATGGCTACACCTTC.